This T cell receptor beta chain was recorded in a study of blood T cells in healthy people across ages. This clonotype was recorded once. Its antigen is undetermined. The length of the CDR3 is 16 residues. CDR1 and CDR2 from the germline V gene are SNHLY and FYNNEI. The V end lost 8 bases, the J end lost 0 bases, and 16 bases lay between the germline ends. Broader study findings: A strong correlation between TCR beta diversity and naive T cell percentage was seen. Long-lived and aged donors differed, with more naive CD4+ cells and higher diversity in the long-lived.

The authors isolated at least 6 million PBMCs per sample. A sample-barcoded 5' primer and a J-beta primer mix were used in a second PCR of about 7 to 12 cycles. Using its own MiXCR run on the 5' RACE reads, TCRdb lists one record per CDR3 protein. The data hold some 1.6 million distinct CDR3 sequences, with almost 35% observed a single time. Input material: blood. The chain has TRBV2 and TRBJ1-4, with D perhaps matching TRBD1 (6 bases). This TCR was sampled from a woman in her 30s in good health. CDR3 DNA: TGTGCCAGCCTCGCAAAACACAGGGCAACTAATGAAAAACTGTTTTTT. It codes for CASLAKHRATNEKLFF.